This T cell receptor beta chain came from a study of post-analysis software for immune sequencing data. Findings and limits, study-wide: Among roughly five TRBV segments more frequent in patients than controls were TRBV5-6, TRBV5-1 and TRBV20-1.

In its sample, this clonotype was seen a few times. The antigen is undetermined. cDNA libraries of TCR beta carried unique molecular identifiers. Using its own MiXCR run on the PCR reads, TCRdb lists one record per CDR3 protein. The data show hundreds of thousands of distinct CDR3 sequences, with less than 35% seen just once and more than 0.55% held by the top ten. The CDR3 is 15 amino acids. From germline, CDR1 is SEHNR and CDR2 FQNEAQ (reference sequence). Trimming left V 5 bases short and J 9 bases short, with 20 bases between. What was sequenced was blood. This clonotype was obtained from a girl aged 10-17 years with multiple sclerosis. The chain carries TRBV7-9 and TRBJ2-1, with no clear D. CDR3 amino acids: CASSPQIPPRAEQFF. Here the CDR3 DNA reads TGTGCCAGCAGCCCACAAATTCCCCCCCGGGCTGAGCAGTTCTTC.